The rows below give T cell receptor beta chains drawn from one sample of a study of shared clonotypes between healthy human individuals. Using immunoSEQ multiplex PCR, the repertoire was profiled, and TCRdb retains in-frame clones only, with some absent. The sample has about 1 million clones; around 74% are singletons. Sequenced material: memory CD4+ T cells sorted from blood. The receptors originated from a man aged 18 to 29 in good health. Each CDR3 is given with its conserved first and last residue. Fields, in order: clone size, D gene, V gene, J gene, CDR3 DNA, CDR3 protein. The D gene is left open where the match is weak. Size values are once, few and many counts, or a class for expanded clones, and some rows have none.

size: once; D: -; V: TRBV9; J: TRBJ2-7; DNA: TGTGCCAGCAGCCCAAGCCCACTCCAGGAGCAGTACTTC; CDR3: CASSPSPLQEQYF
size: -; D: -; V: TRBV5-4; J: TRBJ2-7; DNA: TGTGCCAGCAGCCCCCACGGGGCAACCTACGAGCAGTACTTC; CDR3: CASSPHGATYEQYF
size: -; D: TRBD1; V: TRBV5-6; J: TRBJ1-2; DNA: TGTGCCAGCAGCCAATTGACAGGGCTCGGGGGCTACACCTTC; CDR3: CASSQLTGLGGYTF
size: many; D: -; V: TRBV19; J: TRBJ1-5; DNA: TGTGCCAGTACGCGGGGGGGCTCGGGCAATCAGCCCCAGCATTTT; CDR3: CASTRGGSGNQPQHF
size: -; D: -; V: TRBV28; J: TRBJ2-7; DNA: TGTGCCAGCACCCCGTCGGGCCTCAGGGACGAGCAGTACTTC; CDR3: CASTPSGLRDEQYF
size: -; D: -; V: TRBV5-4; J: TRBJ2-7; DNA: TGTGCCAGCAGCCCCCGTGGTGGGGCGTACGAGCAGTACTTC; CDR3: CASSPRGGAYEQYF
size: -; D: -; V: TRBV6-5; J: TRBJ1-2; DNA: TGTGCCAGCAGTTATACACTTCTCTATGGCTACACCTTC; CDR3: CASSYTLLYGYTF
size: -; D: -; V: TRBV5-4; J: TRBJ1-6; DNA: TGTGCCAGCAGCTTGGACAGGGTAAATTCACCCCTCCACTTT; CDR3: CASSLDRVNSPLHF
size: few; D: -; V: TRBV5-8; J: TRBJ1-2; DNA: TGTGCCAGCAGCAGAGGACTTGTCTATGGCTACACCTTC; CDR3: CASSRGLVYGYTF
size: -; D: -; V: TRBV18; J: TRBJ2-1; DNA: TGTGCCAGCTCACTAGGTATGACGGGAGCTCTAAACAATGAGCAGTTCTTC; CDR3: CASSLGMTGALNNEQFF
size: -; D: -; V: TRBV11-2; J: TRBJ2-2; DNA: TGTGCCAGCAGCCCCACGGTGTCCACCGGGGAGCTGTTTTTT; CDR3: CASSPTVSTGELFF
size: -; D: -; V: TRBV6-5; J: TRBJ1-5; DNA: TGTGCCAGCAGTTACTCGAGCCAGAGCAATCAGCCCCAGCATTTT; CDR3: CASSYSSQSNQPQHF
size: many; D: -; V: TRBV5-4; J: TRBJ1-2; DNA: TGTGCCAGCAGCTTGGAACAGGGACGGGTCTATGGCTACACCTTC; CDR3: CASSLEQGRVYGYTF
size: -; D: TRBD1; V: TRBV7-2; J: TRBJ2-5; DNA: TGTGCCAGCAGCTGGAGGGGACAGGGTCCCGAGACCCAGTACTTC; CDR3: CASSWRGQGPETQYF
size: -; D: -; V: TRBV4-1; J: TRBJ2-2; DNA: TGCGCCAGCAGCCAGTACGGAGGTGGAAAGAACACCGGGGAGCTGTTTTTT; CDR3: CASSQYGGGKNTGELFF
size: -; D: TRBD1; V: TRBV6-1; J: TRBJ2-7; DNA: TGTGCCAGCAGTGACATATTACTGGGACAGGGGATCTACGAGCAGTACTTC; CDR3: CASSDILLGQGIYEQYF
size: few; D: -; V: TRBV5-1; J: TRBJ2-2; DNA: TGCGCCAGCAGCTTGGGAGGAAGGGCCGGGGAGCTGTTTTTT; CDR3: CASSLGGRAGELFF
size: -; D: -; V: TRBV19; J: TRBJ2-1; DNA: TGTGCCAGTAGTATAGAGGAGCGGAACAATGAGCAGTTCTTC; CDR3: CASSIEERNNEQFF
size: -; D: -; V: TRBV25-1; J: TRBJ1-2; DNA: TGTGCCAGCAGTCCCCTGGACAGCCGAGAGTTTGGCTACACCTTC; CDR3: CASSPLDSREFGYTF
size: once; D: -; V: TRBV19; J: TRBJ2-3; DNA: TGTGCCAGTAGGCCCCAGGGGGAGGGCCGGGCAGATACGCAGTATTTT; CDR3: CASRPQGEGRADTQYF
size: -; D: TRBD1; V: TRBV5-6; J: TRBJ2-7; DNA: TGTGCCAGCAGCTTGCGATCCGGGACAGGGTCAGTAAACTTC; CDR3: CASSLRSGTGSVNF
size: -; D: -; V: TRBV12-5; J: TRBJ2-5; DNA: TGTGCTAGTGGGTTACAGGCCAGAGAGACCCAGTACTTC; CDR3: CASGLQARETQYF
size: -; D: -; V: TRBV27; J: TRBJ1-6; DNA: TGTGCCAGCGAGGGCCGAAAGATTTATAATTCACCCCTCCACTTT; CDR3: CASEGRKIYNSPLHF
size: -; D: TRBD1; V: TRBV10-3; J: TRBJ2-3; DNA: TGTGCCATCAAGGTGGGACAGGCTAGCACAGATACGCAGTATTTT; CDR3: CAIKVGQASTDTQYF
size: -; D: TRBD1; V: TRBV7-7; J: TRBJ2-2; DNA: TGTGCTAGCAGCCGAGGGACAGGGGCGAACACCGGGGAGCTGTTTTTT; CDR3: CASSRGTGANTGELFF
size: -; D: -; V: TRBV2; J: TRBJ2-6; DNA: TGTGCCAGCAGTGTCAGGGAGAGCAACGTCCTGACTTTC; CDR3: CASSVRESNVLTF
size: -; D: TRBD2; V: TRBV9; J: TRBJ2-3; DNA: TGTGCCAGCAGCGTAGTGTCTAGCGGGGGAGGAGGCACAGATACGCAGTATTTT; CDR3: CASSVVSSGGGGTDTQYF
size: -; D: -; V: TRBV5-1; J: TRBJ2-5; DNA: TGCGCCAGCAGCTTGAGCTCTGACCGGGAGACCCAGTACTTC; CDR3: CASSLSSDRETQYF
size: -; D: -; V: TRBV6-1; J: TRBJ1-3; DNA: TGTGCCAGCAGTGACCGCGGGGGGGCGGGAAACACCATATATTTT; CDR3: CASSDRGGAGNTIYF
size: -; D: -; V: TRBV21-1; J: TRBJ2-1; DNA: TGTGCCAGTTTAGACGGGACTAGCGGGAGGGTTGAGCAGTTCTTC; CDR3: CASLDGTSGRVEQFF
size: -; D: -; V: TRBV7-9; J: TRBJ2-1; DNA: TGTGCCAGCAGCTTAGAAATGGTTCGGAGTCTCAATGAGCAGTTCTTC; CDR3: CASSLEMVRSLNEQFF
size: once; D: -; V: TRBV5-4; J: TRBJ1-3; DNA: TGTGCCAGCAGCTTGGCGGCAGGGGTCTCTGGAAACACCATATATTTT; CDR3: CASSLAAGVSGNTIYF
size: -; D: TRBD2; V: TRBV9; J: TRBJ2-7; DNA: TGTGCCAGCAGCGTAGAGGGACTACCTCTCGAGCAGTACTTC; CDR3: CASSVEGLPLEQYF
size: once; D: -; V: TRBV5-1; J: TRBJ2-7; DNA: TGCGCCAGCAGCGCCGGACGGGACGAGCAGTACTTC; CDR3: CASSAGRDEQYF
size: -; D: TRBD1; V: TRBV28; J: TRBJ2-7; DNA: TGTGCCAGCGGGGACAGGAACTACGAGCAGTACTTC; CDR3: CASGDRNYEQYF
size: -; D: -; V: TRBV29-1; J: TRBJ2-6; DNA: TGCAGCGTTGAGGCCGGGGCCAACGTCCTGACTTTC; CDR3: CSVEAGANVLTF
size: -; D: TRBD1; V: TRBV7-2; J: TRBJ1-2; DNA: TGTGCCAGCAGCTTAGCGTTCGGGACAGGGTATGACTTC; CDR3: CASSLAFGTGYDF
size: -; D: TRBD1; V: TRBV18; J: TRBJ1-4; DNA: TGTGCCAGCTCACCGGGACAGTCTCGGGAAAAACTGTTTTTT; CDR3: CASSPGQSREKLFF
size: -; D: -; V: TRBV27; J: TRBJ2-1; DNA: TGTGCCAGCAGTGATAGGGGTCTCTCCTCCTACAATGAGCAGTTCTTC; CDR3: CASSDRGLSSYNEQFF
size: -; D: TRBD1; V: TRBV5-5; J: TRBJ2-7; DNA: TGTGCCAGCAGCTTGACAGGGGGCCGCTACGAGCAGTACTTC; CDR3: CASSLTGGRYEQYF
size: -; D: -; V: TRBV18; J: TRBJ1-3; DNA: TGTGCCAGCTCACCCCAGGGACAAGGGAACACCATATATTTT; CDR3: CASSPQGQGNTIYF
size: -; D: -; V: TRBV27; J: TRBJ1-1; DNA: TGTGCCAGCACCCCTTTGGGTCGGAACACTGAAGCTTTCTTT; CDR3: CASTPLGRNTEAFF
size: once; D: -; V: TRBV5-4; J: TRBJ2-7; DNA: TGTGCCAGCAGCTTTCCGGACGGCTCTGTTTACGAGCAGTACTTC; CDR3: CASSFPDGSVYEQYF
size: -; D: -; V: TRBV6-6; J: TRBJ1-2; DNA: TGTGCCAGCAGTTACGGGGGCTCGGGTGGCTACACCTTC; CDR3: CASSYGGSGGYTF
size: -; D: -; V: TRBV7-9; J: TRBJ1-4; DNA: TGTGCCAGCAGCTTAGCGCTGGGGGGGGCAGGCGAAAAACTGTTTTTT; CDR3: CASSLALGGAGEKLFF
size: -; D: -; V: TRBV10-3; J: TRBJ2-5; DNA: TGTGCCATCAGTGAGCCCCAAGAGACCCAGTACTTC; CDR3: CAISEPQETQYF
size: -; D: -; V: TRBV6-1; J: TRBJ2-7; DNA: TGTGCCAGCAGTGACCAGGGGCCATACGAGCAGTACTTC; CDR3: CASSDQGPYEQYF